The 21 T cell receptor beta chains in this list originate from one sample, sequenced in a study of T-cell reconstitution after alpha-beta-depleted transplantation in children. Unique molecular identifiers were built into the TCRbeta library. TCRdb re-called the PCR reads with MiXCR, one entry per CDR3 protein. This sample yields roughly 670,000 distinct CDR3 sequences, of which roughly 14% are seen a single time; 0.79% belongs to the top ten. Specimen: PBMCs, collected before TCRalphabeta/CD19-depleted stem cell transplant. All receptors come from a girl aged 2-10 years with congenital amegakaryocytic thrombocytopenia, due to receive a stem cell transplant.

CDR3 sequence reads: CASSDARGADTQYF. CDR3 DNA sequence: TGTGCCAGCAGTGACGCCAGGGGCGCGGATACGCAGTATTTT. This rearrangement joins TRBV2 to TRBJ2-3, with D possibly matching TRBD1 (6 bases). Trimming took off 3 bases at V and 6 bases at J, with 13 bases between the two ends. From germline, CDR1 is SNHLY and CDR2 FYNNEI. This CDR3 comprises 14 residues.

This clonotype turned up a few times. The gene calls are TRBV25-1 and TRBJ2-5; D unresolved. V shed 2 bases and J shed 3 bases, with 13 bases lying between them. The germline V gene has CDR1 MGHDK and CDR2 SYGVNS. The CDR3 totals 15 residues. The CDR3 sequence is CASSETYSSEETQYF. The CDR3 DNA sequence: TGTGCCAGCAGTGAAACCTACAGTTCAGAAGAGACCCAGTACTTC.

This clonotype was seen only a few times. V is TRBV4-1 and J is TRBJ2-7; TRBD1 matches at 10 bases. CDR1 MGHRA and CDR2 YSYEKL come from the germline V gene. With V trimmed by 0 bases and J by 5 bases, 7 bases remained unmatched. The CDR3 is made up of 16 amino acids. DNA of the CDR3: TGCGCCAGCAGCCAAGACCCCGACAGGGGGCTCAACGAGCAGTACTTC. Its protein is CASSQDPDRGLNEQYF.

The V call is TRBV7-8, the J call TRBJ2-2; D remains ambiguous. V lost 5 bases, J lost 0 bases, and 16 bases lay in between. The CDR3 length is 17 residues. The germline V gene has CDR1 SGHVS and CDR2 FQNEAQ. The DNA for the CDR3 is TGTGCCAGCAGCCCTGGGCTAGACCGGACGAACACCGGGGAGCTGTTTTTT. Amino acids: CASSPGLDRTNTGELFF.

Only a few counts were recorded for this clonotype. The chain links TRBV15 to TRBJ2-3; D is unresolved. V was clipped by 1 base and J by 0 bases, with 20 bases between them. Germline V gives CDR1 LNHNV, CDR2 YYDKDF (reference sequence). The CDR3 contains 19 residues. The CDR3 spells CATSRVGYGGSTSTDTQYF. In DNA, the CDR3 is TGTGCCACCAGCAGAGTCGGTTATGGCGGAAGTACTAGCACAGATACGCAGTATTTT.

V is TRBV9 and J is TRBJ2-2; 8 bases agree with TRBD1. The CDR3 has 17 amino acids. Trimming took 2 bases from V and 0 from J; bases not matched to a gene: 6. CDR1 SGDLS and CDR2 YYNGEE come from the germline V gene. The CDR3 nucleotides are TGTGCCAGCAGCGTCAGAGGACAGGGCGCGAACACCGGGGAGCTGTTTTTT. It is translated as CASSVRGQGANTGELFF.

This chain's CDR3 is CASGHLGYEQYF. CDR3 DNA: TGTGCCAGCGGACACCTCGGCTACGAGCAGTACTTC. The chain combines TRBV6-5 with TRBJ2-7; tentative D call: TRBD1 (5 bases). Germline assignment: CDR1 MNHEY and CDR2 SVGAGI. This CDR3 is 12 amino acids long. V lost 8 bases to trimming and J lost 3 bases, with 11 bases between them.

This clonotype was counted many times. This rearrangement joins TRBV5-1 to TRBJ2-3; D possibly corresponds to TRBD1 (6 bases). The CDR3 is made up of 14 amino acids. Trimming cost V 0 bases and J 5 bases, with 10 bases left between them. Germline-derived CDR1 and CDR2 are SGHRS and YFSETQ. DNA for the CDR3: TGCGCCAGCAGCTTGGGGGGGCCCGAAGATACGCAGTATTTT. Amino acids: CASSLGGPEDTQYF.

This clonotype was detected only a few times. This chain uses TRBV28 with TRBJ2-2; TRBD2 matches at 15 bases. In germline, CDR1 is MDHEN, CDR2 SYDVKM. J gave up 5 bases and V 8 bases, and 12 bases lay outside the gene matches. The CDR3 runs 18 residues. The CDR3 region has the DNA TGTGCCAGCTTCCTTCCGGGACTAGCGGGAGGCGATACCGGGGAGCTGTTTTTT. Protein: CASFLPGLAGGDTGELFF.

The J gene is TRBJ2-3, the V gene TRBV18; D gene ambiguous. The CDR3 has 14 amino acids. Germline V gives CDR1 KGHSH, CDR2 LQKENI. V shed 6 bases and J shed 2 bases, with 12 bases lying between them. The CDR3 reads CASSLLPPTDTQYF. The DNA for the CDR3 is TGTGCCAGCTCCCTCCTACCACCCACAGATACGCAGTATTTT.

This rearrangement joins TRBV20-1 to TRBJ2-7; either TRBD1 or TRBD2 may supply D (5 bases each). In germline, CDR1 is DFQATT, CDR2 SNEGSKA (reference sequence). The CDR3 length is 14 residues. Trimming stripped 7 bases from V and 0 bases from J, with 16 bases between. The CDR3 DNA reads TGCAGTGGTAGGGCCGGGACGGCCTCCTACGAGCAGTACTTC. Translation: CSGRAGTASYEQYF.

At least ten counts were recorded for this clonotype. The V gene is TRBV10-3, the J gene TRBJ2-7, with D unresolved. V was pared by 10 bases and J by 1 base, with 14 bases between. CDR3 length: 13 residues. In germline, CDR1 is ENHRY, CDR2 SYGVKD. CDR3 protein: CATSQVESYEQYF. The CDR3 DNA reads TGTGCCACCTCCCAGGTCGAGTCCTACGAGCAGTACTTC.

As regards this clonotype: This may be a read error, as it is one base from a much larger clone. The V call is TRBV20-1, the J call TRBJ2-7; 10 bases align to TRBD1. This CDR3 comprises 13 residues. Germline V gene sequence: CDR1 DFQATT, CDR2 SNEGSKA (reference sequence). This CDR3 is CSALTGGSYEQDF. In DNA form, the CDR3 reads TGCAGTGCCCTGACAGGGGGCTCCTACGAGCAGGACTTC.

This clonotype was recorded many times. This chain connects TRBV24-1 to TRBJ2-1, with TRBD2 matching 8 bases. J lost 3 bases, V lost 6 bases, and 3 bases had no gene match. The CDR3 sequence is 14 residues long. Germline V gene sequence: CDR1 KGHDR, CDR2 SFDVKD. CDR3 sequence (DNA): TGTGCCACCAGTAGCAGCGGGAGCTACAATGAGCAGTTCTTC. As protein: CATSSSGSYNEQFF.

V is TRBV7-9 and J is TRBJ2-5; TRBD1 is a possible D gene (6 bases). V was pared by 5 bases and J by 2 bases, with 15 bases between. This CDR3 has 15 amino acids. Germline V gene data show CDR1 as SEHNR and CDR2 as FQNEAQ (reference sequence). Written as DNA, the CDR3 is TGTGCCAGCAGCCCAGTTGGGACAACACAAGAGACCCAGTACTTC. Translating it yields CASSPVGTTQETQYF. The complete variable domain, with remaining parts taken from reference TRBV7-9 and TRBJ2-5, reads DTGVSQNPRHKITKRGQNVTFRCDPISEHNRLYWYRQTLGQGPEFLTYFQNEAQLEKSRLLSDRFSAERPKGSFSTLEIQRTEQGDSAMYLCASSPVGTTQETQYFGPGTRLLVL.

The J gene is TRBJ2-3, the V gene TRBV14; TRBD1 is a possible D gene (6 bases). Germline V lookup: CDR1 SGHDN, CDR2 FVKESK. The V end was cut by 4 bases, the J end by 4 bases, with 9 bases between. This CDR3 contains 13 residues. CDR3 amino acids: CASSPQGPDTQYF. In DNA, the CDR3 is TGTGCCAGCAGCCCACAGGGTCCAGATACGCAGTATTTT.

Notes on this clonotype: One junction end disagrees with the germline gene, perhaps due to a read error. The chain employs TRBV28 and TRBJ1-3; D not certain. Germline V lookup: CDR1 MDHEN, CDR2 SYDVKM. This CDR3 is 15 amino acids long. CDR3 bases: TGTGCCAGCAGTTTCGCACACCACTCTGGAATCACCATATATTTT. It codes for CASSFAHHSGITIYF.

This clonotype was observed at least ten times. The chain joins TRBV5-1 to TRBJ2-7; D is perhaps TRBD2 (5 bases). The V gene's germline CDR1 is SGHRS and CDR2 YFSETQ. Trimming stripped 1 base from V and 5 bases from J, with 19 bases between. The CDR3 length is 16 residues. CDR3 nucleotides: TGCGCCAGCAGCTTGTACGCGACTTCTAACGGGGACGAGCAGTACTTC. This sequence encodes CASSLYATSNGDEQYF.

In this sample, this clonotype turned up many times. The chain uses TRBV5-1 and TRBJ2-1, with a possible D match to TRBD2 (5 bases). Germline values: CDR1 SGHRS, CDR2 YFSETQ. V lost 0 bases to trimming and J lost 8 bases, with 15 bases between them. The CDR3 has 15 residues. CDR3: CASSLDGGRAYEQFF. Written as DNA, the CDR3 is TGCGCCAGCAGCTTGGACGGCGGGCGGGCCTATGAGCAGTTCTTC.

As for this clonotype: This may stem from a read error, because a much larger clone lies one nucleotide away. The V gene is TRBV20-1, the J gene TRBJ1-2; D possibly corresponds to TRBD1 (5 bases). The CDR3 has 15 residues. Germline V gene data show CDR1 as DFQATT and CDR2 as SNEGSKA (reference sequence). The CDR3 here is CSATKGPQGSYGDTF. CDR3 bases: TGCAGTGCTACCAAGGGGCCTCAAGGCTCCTATGGCGACACCTTC.

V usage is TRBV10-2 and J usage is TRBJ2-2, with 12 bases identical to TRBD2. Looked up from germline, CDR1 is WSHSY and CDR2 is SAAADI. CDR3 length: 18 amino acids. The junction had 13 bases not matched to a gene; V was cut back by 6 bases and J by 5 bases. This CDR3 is CASSRPGLAGGRTGELFF. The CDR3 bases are TGCGCCAGCAGCCGACCGGGACTAGCGGGTGGAAGGACCGGGGAGCTGTTTTTT.